This TCR beta chain was recorded in a study of T cell repertoires in cytomegalovirus infection. Study-wide context: Recently identified HLA-C-restricted CMV epitopes were among the peptides used. Public TCR beta signatures provided an indication of both CMV infection and a matching HLA type.

General observations from the study: Carriers of CMV and the relevant HLA type were discriminated by public TCR beta frequency. Dominant in the ex vivo response were TCR beta clonotypes restricted by HLA-C and specific for CMV.

The CDR3 totals 15 residues. From germline, CDR1 is SEHNR and CDR2 FQNEAQ (reference sequence). Trimming shortened V by 5 bases and J by 4 bases, and 17 bases separated the two germline ends. TCRdb re-called the reads with MiXCR, one entry per CDR3 protein. The sample records tens of thousands of distinct CDR3 sequences, 20% to 25% being singletons. Points on this clonotype: Its antigen is not identified.

The rearrangement joins TRBV7-9 to TRBJ1-1; TRBD1 is a possible D gene (6 bases). Sequences were derived from CD8+ T cells from cultured PBMCs, sampled from culture after CMV antigen stimulation. The receptor's source is a human donor in good health (CMV status not recorded). Some clones in this sample may be carry-over from other donors' samples. For the CDR3, the DNA is TGTGCCAGCAGCGGGCCAGGGGTGTTTGGCACTGAAGCTTTCTTT. It yields the protein CASSGPGVFGTEAFF.